The 17 T cell receptor beta chains presented below share a single source sample, sequenced in a study of monozygotic twins with inflammatory bowel disease (dated by TCRdb to the late 2010s). Receptor libraries were prepared by 5' RACE. The listed sequencing device is Illumina HiSeq 2500. After reprocessing by TCRdb, each CDR3 protein sequence is one entry, and no DNA is given. Per the sample table, the count is around 400,000 distinct CDR3 sequences. Roughly 2.5% of the sample is held by the ten biggest clonotypes. Sequenced input: blood. These receptors were obtained from a human donor with ulcerative colitis or Crohn's disease, or a healthy co-twin of an affected twin (not recorded which).

J is TRBJ2-7 and V is TRBV29-1; TCRdb selects TRBD1, and the lack of DNA leaves this call unchecked. Germline V gene lookup returns CDR1 SQVTM and CDR2 ANQGSEA. The CDR3 extends over 12 amino acids. The CDR3 region is CSVAGQDYDQYF.

The V gene is TRBV6-6, the J gene TRBJ2-2; absent DNA, TCRdb's TRBD2 call cannot be checked. CDR3 length: 14 residues. Per germline, CDR1 MNHNY and CDR2 SVGAGI (reference sequence). The CDR3 loop is CASVGGGHTGELFF.

This rearrangement joins TRBV5-1 to TRBJ2-7; without DNA, the TCRdb call of TRBD1 cannot be checked. Germline CDR1 is SGHRS and CDR2 is YFSETQ. The CDR3 has 14 amino acids. The CDR3 sequence is CASSLGQGANEQYF.

V is TRBV9 and J is TRBJ2-5; with no DNA, the TCRdb D assignment of TRBD1 cannot be verified. This CDR3 is 17 amino acids long. From germline, CDR1 is SGDLS and CDR2 YYNGEE. This chain's CDR3 is CASSVDPVGFPQETQYF.

V and J are TRBV20-1 and TRBJ2-3; TCRdb designates TRBD2, a call that cannot be tested without DNA. The CDR3 has 16 amino acids. Germline CDR1 and CDR2: DFQATT and SNEGSKA (reference sequence). The CDR3 here is CSARARFTSVTDTQYF.

This chain joins TRBV7-6 and TRBJ1-6; the D call of TRBD1 rests on TCRdb alone, since no DNA is present to check it. The CDR3 extends over 15 amino acids. Germline CDR1 is SGHVS and CDR2 is FNYEAQ. The CDR3 loop reads CASSASMGRNSPLHF.

The rearrangement uses TRBV18 and TRBJ2-2; TCRdb indicates TRBD1, and absent DNA this call remains unverified. The CDR3 has 15 residues. CDR1 and CDR2 from the germline V gene are KGHSH and LQKENI. The CDR3 protein is CASFPGQVIPGELFF.

J is TRBJ2-4 and V is TRBV3-1. This CDR3 has 13 residues. CDR1 and CDR2 from the germline V gene are LGHDT and YNNKEL (reference sequence). CDR3 loop: CASSQGVKNIQYF.

The rearrangement joins TRBV5-1 to TRBJ2-2. This CDR3 is 16 amino acids long. CDR1 is SGHRS, CDR2 YFSETQ, per germline. CDR3: CASSLGVIGIAGELFF.

The chain uses TRBV27 and TRBJ2-2. Germline assignment: CDR1 MNHEY and CDR2 SMNVEV (reference sequence). The CDR3 extends over 15 amino acids. CDR3 sequence: CASSWLPRNTGELFF.

V usage is TRBV6-2 or TRBV6-3 and J usage is TRBJ2-7. This CDR3 is built from 12 residues. Per the germline V gene, CDR1 is MNHEY and CDR2 is SVGEGT. The CDR3 loop reads CASGDGPYEQYF.

The chain joins TRBV27 to TRBJ2-2; checking the TCRdb D call of TRBD2 is not possible without DNA. CDR1 is MNHEY, CDR2 SMNVEV, per germline (reference sequence). The CDR3 is 16 residues long. The CDR3: CASSLLWETNTGELFF.

The V call is TRBV2, the J call TRBJ2-7. CDR3 length equals 12 residues. CDR1 and CDR2 from the germline V gene are SNHLY and FYNNEI. CDR3 in amino acids: CASGSPSYEQYF.

The chain combines TRBV7-2 with TRBJ2-7; TCRdb picks TRBD1, but there is no DNA to check that call. From germline, CDR1 is SGHTA and CDR2 FQGNSA. CDR3 size: 12 residues. CDR3 in amino acids: CASSLAGTEQYF. Supplemented by reference TRBV7-2 and TRBJ2-7, the full variable domain reads GAGVSQSPSNKVTEKGKDVELRCDPISGHTALYWYRQSLGQGLEFLIYFQGNSAPDKSGLPSDRFSAERTGGSVSTLTIQRTQQEDSAVYLCASSLAGTEQYFGPGTRLTVT.

The rearrangement uses TRBV5-1 and TRBJ2-1; the TCRdb D gene call, TRBD1, has no DNA to confirm it. Germline V CDR1 and CDR2: SGHRS, YFSETQ. The CDR3 consists of 14 residues. The CDR3 sequence: CASIRDSTSNEQFF.

V is TRBV12-3 or TRBV12-4 and J is TRBJ1-1. This CDR3 region has 15 residues. The chain's CDR3 is CASITVAYTNTEAFF.

The V gene is TRBV7-9, the J gene TRBJ1-1; the D call of TRBD1 rests on TCRdb alone, since no DNA is present to check it. CDR3 size: 15 residues. Germline lookup yields CDR1 SEHNR and CDR2 FQNEAQ (reference sequence). CDR3 loop: CASSSGQGMFTEAFF. Drawing the rest from reference TRBV7-9 and TRBJ1-1, the complete variable domain is DTGVSQNPRHKITKRGQNVTFRCDPISEHNRLYWYRQTLGQGPEFLTYFQNEAQLEKSRLLSDRFSAERPKGSFSTLEIQRTEQGDSAMYLCASSSGQGMFTEAFFGQGTRLTVV.